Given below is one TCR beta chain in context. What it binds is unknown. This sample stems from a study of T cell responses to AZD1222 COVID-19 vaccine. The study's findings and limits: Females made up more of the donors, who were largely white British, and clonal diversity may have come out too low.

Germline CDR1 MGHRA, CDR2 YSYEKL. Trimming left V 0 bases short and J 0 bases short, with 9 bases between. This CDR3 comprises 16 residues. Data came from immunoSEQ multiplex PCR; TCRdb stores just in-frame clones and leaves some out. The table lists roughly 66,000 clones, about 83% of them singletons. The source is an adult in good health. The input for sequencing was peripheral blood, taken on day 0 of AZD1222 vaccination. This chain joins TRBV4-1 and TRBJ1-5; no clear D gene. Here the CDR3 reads CASSQEGRSSNQPQHF. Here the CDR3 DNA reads TGCGCCAGCAGCCAAGAGGGCAGGAGTAGCAATCAGCCCCAGCATTTT.